This T cell receptor (beta chain) was sequenced in a study of human T cells and chemical hapten exposure (dated by TCRdb to the early 2020s). Regarding the complete study: For sensitization, 2% DPC in acetone was applied to a 2 cm by 2 cm area of upper inner arm skin. Weekly therapeutic DPC doses were additionally applied to the scalp of patients throughout the roughly 24-week study period. Patch testing was performed on the upper back with Finn chambers containing 0.01% DPC, and the patch tests were scored after 6 days according to International Contact Dermatitis Research Group standards. The mostly female patient cohort included alopecia areata with under or over 50% scalp involvement, alopecia totalis and alopecia universalis. Libraries were combined into a pool for sequencing, and differences in TCR yield between samples came mainly from small differences in library volumes within the pool. This study followed changes in the peripheral blood TCR repertoire in vivo during primary and secondary sensitization of alopecia patients to the hapten diphenylcyclopropenone (DPC). Blood samples were taken from patients before sensitization (week 0) and then at 2, 6 and about 24 weeks after DPC sensitization. Blood for TCR sequencing was provided by twenty-nine alopecia patients at one to four time points (pre-sensitization, 2, 6 and 24 weeks). The paper as a whole reports these results and caveats: Alopecia, a presumed autoimmune disease, was present in all patients, so the immune response of the patients might differ from that of healthy individuals. Repeated subsampling changed both the strength of the expansion versus patch-test correlation and the threshold at which the correlation became significant. The number of PT1 expanded TCRs positively correlated with patch test score, significant at thresholds 8, 16 and 32 but not 4. The number of TCRs above 1 in 1000 frequency did not change with DPC sensitization; there was no evidence of global repertoire structure alterations. Compared with pre-sensitization or healthy control sets, expanded TCRs formed significantly more large CDR3 similarity clusters, which is consistent with antigen-driven responses.

The CDR3 runs 16 amino acids, cysteine and phenylalanine included. Here the CDR3 DNA is all that survives: 48 bases in frame from base 1. V sheds 3 bases and J sheds 0 bases, leaving 10 bases between their ends. From a lookup of the germline V gene, CDR1 and CDR2 are SGHDT and YYEEEE. Concerning this clonotype itself: No cognate antigen has been identified for it. Base qualities are not provided; no much larger clone lies one nucleotide away.

The intended sense of this specimen's time point label: patch test 3, about 24 weeks after DPC sensitization. Sample treatment or condition, as interpreted from the label and publication: therapeutic diphenylcyclopropenone sensitization with weekly scalp DPC. Blood at each patch-test visit was drawn before the patch test was applied. To be eligible, patients had to be aged 18 to 70, diagnosed with alopecia and judged suitable for DPC therapy, while pregnant patients were excluded. Total RNA was extracted from unfractionated whole blood that had been collected in Tempus Blood RNA tubes. Libraries were prepared through RACE. The sequencing machine was a NextSeq 500. During library preparation, unique molecular identifiers were attached to individual cDNA molecules so that TCRs could be counted in a quantitative, reproducible way. From each blood RNA sample, both TCR alpha and TCR beta chains were sequenced. The authors processed their data as follows. A median of approximately 100,000 TCRs per sample was observed, with a range of 23,224 to 690,600. The Decombinator software suite was used to annotate the V, J and CDR3 of the TCR reads. To make PS versus PT1 abundance plots, every sample was subsampled to the same number of TCRs (28,000). TCRs were defined as expanded if absent before sensitization and observed at least eight times at the 2-week time point. TCRdb cleaned the public reads at Q25 with fastp, built clones with MiXCR and kept in-frame beta chains. Entries that share a CDR3 protein sequence are merged under the most common genes and DNA. These V and J calls derive from TCRdb rather than the authors' analysis. This sample comprises roughly 150,000 distinct CDR3 sequences, roughly a quarter of them detected only once. Around 2.3% of the sample comes from the top ten.

The sequence is built from TRBV5-6 and TRBJ1-6, with the D gene call left open. Sequencing was performed on whole blood, taken in connection with sensitization to the hapten diphenylcyclopropenone (DPC). This clonotype originated in a woman aged 18-35 years with alopecia areata. Some clones in this sample may be carry-over from other donors' samples. The DNA is TGTGCCAGCAGCTCAGACTTGAGCTCCTATAATTCACCCCTCCACTTT. This gives the protein CASSSDLSSYNSPLHF.